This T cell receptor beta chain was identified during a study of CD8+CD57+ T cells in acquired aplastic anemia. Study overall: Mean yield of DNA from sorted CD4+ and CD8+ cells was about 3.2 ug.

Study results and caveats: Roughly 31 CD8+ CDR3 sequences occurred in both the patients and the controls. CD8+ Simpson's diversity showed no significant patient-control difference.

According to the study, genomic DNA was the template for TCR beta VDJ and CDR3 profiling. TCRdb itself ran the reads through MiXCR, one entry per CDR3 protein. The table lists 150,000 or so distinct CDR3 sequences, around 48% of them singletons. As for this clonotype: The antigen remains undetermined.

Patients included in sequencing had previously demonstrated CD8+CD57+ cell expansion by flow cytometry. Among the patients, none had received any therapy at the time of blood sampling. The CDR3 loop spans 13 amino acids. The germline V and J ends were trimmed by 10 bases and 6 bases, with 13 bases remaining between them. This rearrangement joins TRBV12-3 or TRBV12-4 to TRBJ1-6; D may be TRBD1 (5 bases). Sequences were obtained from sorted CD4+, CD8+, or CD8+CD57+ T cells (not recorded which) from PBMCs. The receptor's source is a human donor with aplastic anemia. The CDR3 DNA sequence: TGTGCCACCCGCGCAGGGACTAATTCACCCCTCCACTTT. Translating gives CATRAGTNSPLHF.